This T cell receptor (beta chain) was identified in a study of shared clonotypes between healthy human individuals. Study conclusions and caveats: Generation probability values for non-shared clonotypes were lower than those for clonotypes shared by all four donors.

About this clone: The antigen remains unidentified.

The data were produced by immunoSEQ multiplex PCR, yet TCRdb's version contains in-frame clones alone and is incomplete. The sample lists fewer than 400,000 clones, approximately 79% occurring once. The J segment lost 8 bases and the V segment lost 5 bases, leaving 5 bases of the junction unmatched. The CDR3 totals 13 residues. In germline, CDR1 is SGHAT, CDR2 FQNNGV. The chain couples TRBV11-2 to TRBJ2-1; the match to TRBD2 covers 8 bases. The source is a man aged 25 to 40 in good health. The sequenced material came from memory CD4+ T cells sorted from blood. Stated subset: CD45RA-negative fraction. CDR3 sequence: CASSMVAGHEQFF. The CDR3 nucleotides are TGTGCCAGCAGCATGGTAGCGGGACATGAGCAGTTCTTC.